The 29 T cell receptor beta chains in this list originate from one sample, sequenced in a study of blood T cell repertoires in COVID-19. Repertoires were generated with immunoSEQ multiplex PCR, while TCRdb's copy carries only in-frame clones and drops some. The repertoire holds some 250,000 clones, about 90% seen once, with about 3% in the top ten. Sequenced sample: peripheral blood. The receptors originated from a woman in her twenties or thirties who had recovered from COVID-19.

This chain joins TRBV27 and TRBJ2-7, with 7 bases aligning to TRBD2. In germline, CDR1 is MNHEY, CDR2 SMNVEV (reference sequence). The V gene end was trimmed by 5 bases and the J gene end by 0 bases; junction bases not matched to a gene: 7. The CDR3 loop spans 15 amino acids. The CDR3 DNA is TGTGCCAGCAGTCCCATCTGGGGGGGCTCCTACGAGCAGTACTTC. Encoded protein: CASSPIWGGSYEQYF.

The rearrangement uses TRBV6-2 or TRBV6-3 and TRBJ2-2, with TRBD1 matching 9 bases. Trimming took 6 bases from V and 2 from J; bases not matched to a gene: 4. The CDR3 length is 15 residues. Germline values: CDR1 MNHEY, CDR2 SVGEGT. CDR3 sequence: CASSQTGGNTGELFF. As DNA, the CDR3 is TGTGCCAGCAGCCAAACAGGGGGCAACACCGGGGAGCTGTTTTTT.

The chain recombines TRBV3-1 (or the pseudogene TRBV3-2) with TRBJ1-6; 7 bases align to TRBD1. CDR1 is LGHDT and CDR2 is YNNKEL in the germline V gene (reference sequence). The J segment lost 7 bases and the V segment lost 6 bases, leaving 12 bases of the junction unmatched. This CDR3 contains 16 residues. Here the CDR3 reads CASSKTGAPANSPLHF. CDR3 DNA sequence: TGTGCCAGCAGTAAAACAGGGGCCCCCGCGAATTCACCCCTCCACTTT.

This clone came up once. The chain uses TRBV29-1 and TRBJ2-3; 10 bases agree with TRBD1. This CDR3 is 16 amino acids long. V was clipped by 2 bases and J by 3 bases; unmatched bases: 8. Germline-derived CDR1 and CDR2 are SQVTM and ANQGSEA. CDR3 residues: CSVETPGQGFTDTQYF. In DNA form, the CDR3 reads TGCAGCGTTGAAACCCCGGGACAGGGGTTTACAGATACGCAGTATTTT.

V is TRBV3-1 (or the pseudogene TRBV3-2) and J is TRBJ2-5; D is possibly TRBD2 (7 bases). This CDR3 spans 14 amino acids. Germline CDR1 LGHDT, CDR2 YNNKEL (reference sequence). V was clipped by 2 bases and J by 13 bases, with 20 bases between them. The CDR3 is CASSQRGEGRSMYF. CDR3 in DNA: TGTGCCAGCAGCCAAAGGGGGGAGGGGCGATCTATGTACTTC.

The chain links TRBV29-1 to TRBJ1-1; D gene uncertain. The V gene's germline CDR1 is SQVTM and CDR2 ANQGSEA. Between the trimmed V and J ends, which lost 4 bases and 9 bases, there was a span of 18 bases. The CDR3 sequence is 13 residues long. The CDR3 region is CSVARKAAGKAFF. The CDR3 region has the DNA TGCAGCGTTGCCCGGAAGGCGGCGGGAAAAGCTTTCTTT.

This clone has a single count. CDR3 sequence (DNA): TGTGCCAGTAGTATAGGAGGGAGTCTAGATGAGCAGTTCTTC. It yields the protein CASSIGGSLDEQFF. V and J are TRBV19 and TRBJ2-1; perhaps TRBD2 as D (5 bases). V was shortened by 1 base and J by 8 bases, with 12 bases between the two germline ends. From germline, CDR1 is LNHDA and CDR2 SQIVND (reference sequence). The CDR3 loop spans 14 amino acids.

The genes are TRBV2 and TRBJ1-2; TRBD1 aligns across 9 bases. CDR1 and CDR2 (germline): SNHLY, FYNNEI. CDR3 length: 13 amino acids. J was trimmed by 8 bases and V by 4 bases; bases with no gene match: 5. The CDR3 nucleotides are TGTGCCAGCAGTGGGGACAGGGTTCGGGGCTACACCTTC. The encoded protein is CASSGDRVRGYTF.

The CDR3 region is CASSPRLAGGSYEQYF. The CDR3, as DNA: TGTGCCAGCAGCCCGCGACTAGCGGGGGGTTCCTACGAGCAGTACTTC. The chain links TRBV6-2 or TRBV6-3 to TRBJ2-7, with 13 bases identical to TRBD2. Per the germline V gene, CDR1 is MNHEY and CDR2 is SVGEGT. The CDR3 is made up of 16 amino acids. V lost 6 bases, J lost 1 base, and 6 bases stayed unmatched.

The V gene is TRBV6-1, the J gene TRBJ1-4; TRBD1 matches 7 bases. Germline CDR1 and CDR2: MNHNS and SASEGT. V lost 3 bases and J lost 8; bases outside the gene matches: 6. CDR3 size: 14 residues. CDR3 amino acids: CASSETGSREKLFF. The CDR3 DNA reads as TGTGCCAGCAGTGAGACAGGGAGTCGGGAAAAACTGTTTTTT.

The chain couples TRBV14 to TRBJ2-5, with 7 bases matching TRBD2. V was clipped by 10 bases and J by 7 bases; unmatched bases: 15. This CDR3 comprises 14 residues. Germline CDR1 reads SGHDN; CDR2 reads FVKESK. CDR3: CATRAGLGDGTQYF. In nucleotides, the CDR3 is TGTGCCACCAGAGCGGGACTCGGCGATGGGACCCAGTACTTC.

The rearrangement links TRBV6-2 or TRBV6-3 to TRBJ1-1; possible D gene TRBD1, 5 bases. V was shortened by 2 bases and J by 3 bases, with 13 bases between the two germline ends. The CDR3 length is 15 residues. Germline CDR1 and CDR2: MNHEY and SVGEGT. CDR3 bases: TGTGCCAGCAGTTACGACTGGGGGGGAGACACTGAAGCTTTCTTT. Protein product: CASSYDWGGDTEAFF.

The J gene is TRBJ1-2, the V gene TRBV30; D is undetermined. Trimming cost V 5 bases and J 1 base, with 23 bases left between them. Per germline, CDR1 GTSNPN and CDR2 SVGIG (reference sequence). The CDR3 loop spans 17 amino acids. The DNA of the CDR3 is TGTGCCTGGGCTCCTACGCCGCCGCTGGGCCATAACTATGGCTACACCTTC. This translates into CAWAPTPPLGHNYGYTF.

The V call is TRBV5-6, the J call TRBJ2-7; TRBD2 aligns across 12 bases. With 0 bases clipped from V and 7 bases from J, the junction kept 2 bases outside the gene matches. This CDR3 region has 14 residues. In germline, CDR1 is SGHDT, CDR2 YYEEEE. The CDR3 region is CASSLGLAGVEQYF. CDR3 in DNA: TGTGCCAGCAGCTTGGGACTAGCGGGGGTAGAGCAGTACTTC.

The chain is built from TRBV29-1 and TRBJ2-5, with D perhaps matching TRBD2 (6 bases). V was trimmed by 1 base and J by 2 bases, leaving 23 bases between them. Per the germline V gene, CDR1 is SQVTM and CDR2 is ANQGSEA. The CDR3 sequence is 18 residues long. CDR3 nucleotides: TGCAGCGTTGAAGGTCCACAGCTTGGGGCGGGAAGTCAAGAGACCCAGTACTTC. Translated, it gives CSVEGPQLGAGSQETQYF. The full variable domain, its missing parts supplied by reference TRBV29-1 and TRBJ2-5, is SAVISQKPSRDICQRGTSLTIQCQVDSQVTMMFWYRQQPGQSLTLIATANQGSEATYESGFVIDKFPISRPNLTFSTLTVSNMSPEDSSIYLCSVEGPQLGAGSQETQYFGPGTRLLVL.

The J gene is TRBJ2-7, the V gene TRBV27, with D possibly matching TRBD1 (7 bases). Germline CDR1 MNHEY, CDR2 SMNVEV (reference sequence). Trimming pared 2 bases from V and 5 bases from J, leaving 16 bases between. The CDR3 runs 15 residues. The CDR3 here is CASSLGPQGGNEQYF. In DNA form, the CDR3 reads TGTGCCAGCAGTTTAGGGCCCCAGGGGGGTAACGAGCAGTACTTC.

This chain uses TRBV7-6 with TRBJ2-2; perhaps TRBD1 as D (5 bases). Trimming pared 1 base from V and 4 bases from J, leaving 19 bases between. The CDR3 contains 18 residues. Germline CDR1 and CDR2: SGHVS and FNYEAQ. The CDR3 loop reads CASSLEGVVGGATGELFF. Written as DNA, the CDR3 is TGTGCCAGCAGCTTAGAAGGGGTTGTCGGCGGTGCCACCGGGGAGCTGTTTTTT.

This chain connects TRBV10-3 to TRBJ2-5; tentatively, D is TRBD2 (7 bases). V was trimmed by 4 bases and J by 3 bases, leaving 12 bases between them. This CDR3 has 14 residues. The germline CDR1 and CDR2 sequences are ENHRY and SYGVKD. The CDR3 is CAISASGGEETQYF. DNA for the CDR3: TGTGCCATCAGTGCTTCGGGGGGCGAAGAGACCCAGTACTTC.

The chain couples TRBV15 to TRBJ1-4; 9 bases agree with TRBD1. Trimming removed 3 bases from V and 7 bases from J; junction bases left unmatched: 6. Germline V gives CDR1 LNHNV, CDR2 YYDKDF (reference sequence). CDR3 length: 15 residues. The CDR3 DNA reads TGTGCCACCAGCAGCCAGGGACAGGGAGGTGAAAAACTGTTTTTT. Amino acid sequence: CATSSQGQGGEKLFF.

The rearrangement joins TRBV9 to TRBJ2-2; TRBD2 matches 10 bases. Germline V CDR1 and CDR2: SGDLS, YYNGEE. The CDR3 is made up of 15 amino acids. Trimming removed 3 bases from V and 6 bases from J; junction bases left unmatched: 5. CDR3 nucleotides: TGTGCCAGCAGCGCAGCCGGGACTAGCGCCGGGGAGCTGTTTTTT. It yields the protein CASSAAGTSAGELFF.

The chain is built from TRBV5-1 and TRBJ2-5; TRBD2 matches 15 bases. The CDR3 loop spans 21 amino acids. With 0 bases clipped from V and 4 bases from J, the junction kept 16 bases outside the gene matches. The germline V gene has CDR1 SGHRS and CDR2 YFSETQ. This CDR3 reads CASSLGGLAGGRRVLAETQYF. The CDR3, as DNA: TGCGCCAGCAGCTTGGGTGGACTAGCGGGGGGGCGTCGGGTGCTTGCAGAGACCCAGTACTTC. Using reference TRBV5-1 and TRBJ2-5 for the parts outside the CDR3, the full variable domain is KAGVTQTPRYLIKTRGQQVTLSCSPISGHRSVSWYQQTPGQGLQFLFEYFSETQRNKGNFPGRFSGRQFSNSRSEMNVSTLELGDSALYLCASSLGGLAGGRRVLAETQYFGPGTRLLVL.

The rearrangement links TRBV2 to TRBJ1-2; 7 nucleotides line up with TRBD1. The CDR3 is 15 amino acids. V shed 2 bases, J shed 2 bases, and the junction held 5 bases outside the gene matches. Per germline, CDR1 SNHLY and CDR2 FYNNEI. The CDR3 DNA follows: TGTGCCAGCAGTGAAAGGGACAGCCTAAACTATGGCTACACCTTC. This encodes CASSERDSLNYGYTF.

The J gene is TRBJ1-1, the V gene TRBV7-3; no firm D call. CDR1 is SGHTA and CDR2 is FQGTGA in the germline V gene. The CDR3 sequence is 13 residues long. The germline V and J ends were trimmed by 4 bases and 1 base, with 7 bases remaining between them. The CDR3, as DNA: TGTGCCAGCAGCTGGGAGGGGAACACTGAAGCTTTCTTT. The encoded protein is CASSWEGNTEAFF. Supplemented by reference TRBV7-3 and TRBJ1-1, the full variable domain reads GAGVSQTPSNKVTEKGKYVELRCDPISGHTALYWYRQSLGQGPEFLIYFQGTGAADDSGLPNDRFFAVRPEGSVSTLKIQRTERGDSAVYLCASSWEGNTEAFFGQGTRLTVV.

The J gene is TRBJ2-7, the V gene TRBV6-1; 16 nucleotides line up with TRBD2. In germline, CDR1 is MNHNS, CDR2 SASEGT. This CDR3 is 17 amino acids long. The V gene end was trimmed by 0 bases and the J gene end by 3 bases; junction bases not matched to a gene: 2. The CDR3 DNA follows: TGTGCCAGCAGTGAAGCGGGACTAGCGGGGGGGTTCTACGAGCAGTACTTC. This sequence encodes CASSEAGLAGGFYEQYF.

This chain connects TRBV4-1 to TRBJ2-5; 10 bases agree with TRBD2. There are 16 residues in the CDR3. V lost 3 bases to trimming and J lost 2 bases; unmatched junction nucleotides: 6. Germline values: CDR1 MGHRA, CDR2 YSYEKL. CDR3 coding DNA: TGCGCCAGCAGCCAGGAACCGGGACTAGCGCAAGAGACCCAGTACTTC. As protein: CASSQEPGLAQETQYF.

The genes are TRBV10-2 and TRBJ1-2; 7 bases agree with TRBD1. Trimming cost V 5 bases and J 6 bases; bases outside gene matches: 9. This CDR3 is built from 14 residues. Germline V gives CDR1 WSHSY, CDR2 SAAADI. This CDR3 is CASSPIPGGNGYTF. In nucleotides, the CDR3 is TGCGCCAGCAGTCCGATTCCAGGGGGAAATGGCTACACCTTC.

The rearrangement uses TRBV6-5 and TRBJ2-7, with TRBD2 as a possible D gene (5 bases). V lost 0 bases and J lost 3, with 15 bases in between. This CDR3 has 16 amino acids. Germline-derived CDR1 and CDR2 are MNHEY and SVGAGI. The CDR3 sequence is CASSYSRVPIYYEQYF. Here the CDR3 DNA reads TGTGCCAGCAGTTACTCGAGGGTTCCCATTTACTACGAGCAGTACTTC.

The V call is TRBV9, the J call TRBJ1-3; TRBD1 aligns across 7 bases. The CDR3 spans 17 residues. Germline values: CDR1 SGDLS, CDR2 YYNGEE. Trimming cost V 0 bases and J 0 bases; bases outside gene matches: 6. Here the CDR3 DNA reads TGTGCCAGCAGCGTAGCTGGACAGGCACACTCTGGAAACACCATATATTTT. It specifies CASSVAGQAHSGNTIYF.

The V call is TRBV29-1, the J call TRBJ2-5; D may be TRBD1 (6 bases). CDR3 size: 11 residues. CDR1 is SQVTM, CDR2 ANQGSEA, per germline. V was pared by 7 bases and J by 5 bases, with 11 bases between. The CDR3 DNA sequence: TGCAGCGACAGGGTTGGCGAGACCCAGTACTTC. Protein: CSDRVGETQYF.